The 15 T cell receptor beta chains below were found in one sample sequenced in a study of blood T cell repertoires in COVID-19. This table comes from immunoSEQ multiplex PCR, and its TCRdb copy is limited to in-frame clones, with some not included. The sample has more than 150,000 clones; around 83% are singletons. Sequenced material: peripheral blood. Receptor source: a woman aged 50 to 65 with acute or convalescent COVID-19.

The rearrangement joins TRBV28 to TRBJ2-3, with 10 positions matching TRBD2. J lost 1 base, V lost 3 bases, and 7 bases had no gene match. The germline V gene has CDR1 MDHEN and CDR2 SYDVKM. The CDR3 runs 17 residues. CDR3 bases: TGTGCCAGCAGTTTCATACGGACTAGCGGTGGCACAGATACGCAGTATTTT. Its protein product is CASSFIRTSGGTDTQYF.

As DNA, the CDR3 is TGTGCCAGCAGCCAAGAGGGGGCTGCTGAAAAACTGTTTTTT. Translated, it gives CASSQEGAAEKLFF. The rearrangement joins TRBV4-2 to TRBJ1-4; perhaps TRBD1 as D (6 bases). The CDR3 is 14 amino acids. Per germline, CDR1 LGHNA and CDR2 YNFKEQ. The V gene lost 0 bases and the J gene lost 7 bases, with 9 bases spanning the gap.

In DNA form, the CDR3 reads TGTGCCAGCAGCGCTCCGGGACAGGGTACCTACGAGCAGTACTTC. This codes for CASSAPGQGTYEQYF. This chain connects TRBV9 to TRBJ2-7; the match to TRBD1 covers 9 bases. In germline, CDR1 is SGDLS, CDR2 YYNGEE. J gave up 2 bases and V 3 bases, and 6 bases lay outside the gene matches. CDR3 length: 15 amino acids.

This chain joins TRBV28 and TRBJ1-1; a possible D gene is TRBD1 (6 bases). There are 13 residues in the CDR3. The V gene's germline CDR1 is MDHEN and CDR2 SYDVKM. Trimming shortened V by 4 bases and J by 4 bases, and 10 bases separated the two germline ends. The CDR3 reads CASSSTGTTEAFF. In DNA, the CDR3 is TGTGCCAGCAGTTCTACAGGGACCACTGAAGCTTTCTTT.

V is TRBV4-3 and J is TRBJ1-5, with 9 bases fitting TRBD1. The CDR3 spans 15 residues. The germline gives CDR1 LGHNA, CDR2 YSLEER. The V gene end was trimmed by 2 bases and the J gene end by 6 bases; junction bases not matched to a gene: 5. The CDR3, as DNA: TGCGCCAGCAGCCAACAAACAGGGGGCGGTCAGCCCCAGCATTTT. It codes for CASSQQTGGGQPQHF.

The rearrangement links TRBV4-1 to TRBJ2-3; no reliable D call. The CDR3 has 16 amino acids. The germline V gene encodes CDR1 MGHRA and CDR2 YSYEKL. Trimming took 3 bases from V and 1 from J, leaving 14 bases between them. For the CDR3, the DNA is TGCGCCAGCAGCCAGGCTTATAGGAGCGGCACAGATACGCAGTATTTT. It specifies CASSQAYRSGTDTQYF.

The chain couples TRBV6-5 to TRBJ2-7; maybe TRBD2 (5 bases). There are 15 residues in the CDR3. Looked up from germline, CDR1 is MNHEY and CDR2 is SVGAGI. V was clipped by 7 bases and J by 0 bases, with 16 bases between them. The CDR3 nucleotides are TGTGCCAGCAAAATCCGGCGGGCGGCCTCCTACGAGCAGTACTTC. It translates to CASKIRRAASYEQYF.

The rearrangement joins TRBV5-1 to TRBJ2-7, with 12 bases aligning to TRBD1. The ends lost 3 bases at V and 9 bases at J; junction bases unmatched: 7. The CDR3 totals 14 residues. The germline CDR1 and CDR2 sequences are SGHRS and YFSETQ. The CDR3 region is CASSYRDRGQWQYF. As DNA, the CDR3 is TGCGCCAGCAGCTACCGGGACAGGGGGCAATGGCAGTACTTC. The entire variable domain, with the rest obtained from reference TRBV5-1 and TRBJ2-7, is as follows: KAGVTQTPRYLIKTRGQQVTLSCSPISGHRSVSWYQQTPGQGLQFLFEYFSETQRNKGNFPGRFSGRQFSNSRSEMNVSTLELGDSALYLCASSYRDRGQWQYFGPGTRLTVT.

This clone showed up just once. The chain joins TRBV4-3 to TRBJ2-1; 9 bases map to TRBD2. The CDR3 runs to 15 residues. Germline V CDR1 and CDR2: LGHNA, YSLEER. V shed 1 base and J 8 bases; nucleotides not matched to a gene: 6. CDR3 amino acids: CASSQASGRFDEQFF. CDR3 nucleotide sequence: TGCGCCAGCAGCCAAGCCAGCGGGAGGTTCGATGAGCAGTTCTTC.

The chain carries TRBV19 and TRBJ1-5, with TRBD1 matching over 10 bases. The length of the CDR3 is 16 residues. CDR1 and CDR2 from the germline V gene are LNHDA and SQIVND (reference sequence). J gave up 6 bases and V 3 bases, and 8 bases lay outside the gene matches. The chain's CDR3 is CASSMVWTGGSQPQHF. As DNA, the CDR3 is TGTGCCAGTAGTATGGTGTGGACAGGGGGAAGTCAGCCCCAGCATTTT. The variable domain in full, with the rest retrieved from reference TRBV19 and TRBJ1-5, is DGGITQSPKYLFRKEGQNVTLSCEQNLNHDAMYWYRQDPGQGLRLIYYSQIVNDFQKGDIAEGYSVSREKKESFPLTVTSAQKNPTAFYLCASSMVWTGGSQPQHFGDGTRLSIL.

The CDR3 DNA reads TGTGCCAGCAGTGTCCAGGGGGCCTCCTACAATGAGCAGTTCTTC. This translates into CASSVQGASYNEQFF. The chain is built from TRBV7-2 and TRBJ2-1; 8 bases match TRBD1. The ends lost 6 bases at V and 0 bases at J; junction bases unmatched: 4. This CDR3 spans 15 amino acids. Germline assignment: CDR1 SGHTA and CDR2 FQGNSA.

The chain employs TRBV11-2 and TRBJ2-5; 8 nucleotides match TRBD2. Germline-derived CDR1 and CDR2 are SGHAT and FQNNGV. The CDR3 is 13 amino acids. After removal of 3 bases from V and 5 bases from J, the junction contained 2 bases not matched to a gene. This CDR3 reads CASSFSGTETQYF. The DNA for the CDR3 is TGTGCCAGCAGCTTTAGCGGGACGGAGACCCAGTACTTC.

Worth noting for this clone: A read error may account for a junction end that differs from germline. The gene calls are TRBV28 and TRBJ1-1; 7 bases align to TRBD1. The CDR3 consists of 15 residues. The germline V gene has CDR1 MDHEN and CDR2 SYDVKM. The CDR3 sequence: CAGRQGGNMNTEAFF. CDR3 DNA: TGTGCCGGCAGACAGGGAGGGAACATGAACACTGAAGCTTTCTTT.

This clone was found once. The chain is built from TRBV10-1 and TRBJ2-2; the match to TRBD2 covers 12 bases. Germline assignment: CDR1 WNHNN and CDR2 SYGVQD (reference sequence). The CDR3 loop spans 21 amino acids. The junction had 23 bases not matched to a gene; V was cut back by 6 bases and J by 6 bases. The CDR3 protein is CASSKDRDRKTSGSSAGELFF. As DNA, the CDR3 is TGCGCCAGCAGCAAAGACCGGGACAGGAAGACTAGCGGGAGTTCTGCCGGGGAGCTGTTTTTT.

V is TRBV7-2 and J is TRBJ2-5; D may be TRBD2 (7 bases). Per germline, CDR1 SGHTA and CDR2 FQGNSA. V was cut by 5 bases and J by 2 bases, with 12 bases left in between. The CDR3 runs to 14 residues. Written as DNA, the CDR3 is TGTGCCAGCAGCCCCGCGGGGGCGCAAGAGACCCAGTACTTC. It yields the protein CASSPAGAQETQYF. Using reference TRBV7-2 and TRBJ2-5 for the parts outside the CDR3, the full variable domain is GAGVSQSPSNKVTEKGKDVELRCDPISGHTALYWYRQSLGQGLEFLIYFQGNSAPDKSGLPSDRFSAERTGGSVSTLTIQRTQQEDSAVYLCASSPAGAQETQYFGPGTRLLVL.